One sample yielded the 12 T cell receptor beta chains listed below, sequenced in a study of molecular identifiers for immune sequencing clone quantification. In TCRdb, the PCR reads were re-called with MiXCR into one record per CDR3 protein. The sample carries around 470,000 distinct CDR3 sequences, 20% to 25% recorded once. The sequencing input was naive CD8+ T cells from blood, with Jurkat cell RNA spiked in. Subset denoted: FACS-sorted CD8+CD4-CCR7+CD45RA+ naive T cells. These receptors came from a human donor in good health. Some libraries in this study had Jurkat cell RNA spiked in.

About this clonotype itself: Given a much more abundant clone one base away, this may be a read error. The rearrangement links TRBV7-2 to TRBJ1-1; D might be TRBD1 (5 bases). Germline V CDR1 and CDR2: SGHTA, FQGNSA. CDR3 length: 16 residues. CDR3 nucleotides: TGTGCCAGCAGCTTAGCGTTAGGGACTGAGAACACTGAAGTTTTCTTT. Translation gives CASSLALGTENTEVFF.

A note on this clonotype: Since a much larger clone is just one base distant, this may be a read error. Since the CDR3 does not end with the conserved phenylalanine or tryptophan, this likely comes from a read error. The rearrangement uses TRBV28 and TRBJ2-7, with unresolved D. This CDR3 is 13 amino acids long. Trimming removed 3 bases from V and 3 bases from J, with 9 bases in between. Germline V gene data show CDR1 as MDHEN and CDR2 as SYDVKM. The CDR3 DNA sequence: TGTGCCAGCAGTTTTAGTCTCAGCTACGAGCAGTACCTC. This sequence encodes CASSFSLSYEQYL.

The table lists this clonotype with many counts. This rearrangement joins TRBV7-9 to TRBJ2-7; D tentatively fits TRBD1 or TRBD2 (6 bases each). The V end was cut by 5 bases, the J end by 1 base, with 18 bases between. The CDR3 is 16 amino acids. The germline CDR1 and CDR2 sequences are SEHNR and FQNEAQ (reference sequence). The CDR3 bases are TGTGCCAGCAGCCCATCCTGGGGGGCAGGGTCCTACGAGCAGTACTTC. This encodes CASSPSWGAGSYEQYF. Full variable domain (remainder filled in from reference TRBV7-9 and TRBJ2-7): DTGVSQNPRHKITKRGQNVTFRCDPISEHNRLYWYRQTLGQGPEFLTYFQNEAQLEKSRLLSDRFSAERPKGSFSTLEIQRTEQGDSAMYLCASSPSWGAGSYEQYFGPGTRLTVT.

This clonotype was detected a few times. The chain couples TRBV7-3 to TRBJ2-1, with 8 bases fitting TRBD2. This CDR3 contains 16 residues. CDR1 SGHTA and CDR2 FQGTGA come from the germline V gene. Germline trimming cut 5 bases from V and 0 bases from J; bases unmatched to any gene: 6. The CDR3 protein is CASSPGGGVSYNEQFF. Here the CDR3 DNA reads TGTGCCAGCAGCCCCGGGGGGGGGGTCTCCTACAATGAGCAGTTCTTC.

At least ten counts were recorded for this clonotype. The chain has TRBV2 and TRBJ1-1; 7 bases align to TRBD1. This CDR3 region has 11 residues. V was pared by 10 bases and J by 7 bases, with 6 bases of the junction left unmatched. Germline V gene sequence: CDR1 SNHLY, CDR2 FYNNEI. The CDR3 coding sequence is TGTGCCAAAAAGCAGGGGGGTGAAGCTTTCTTT. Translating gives CAKKQGGEAFF.

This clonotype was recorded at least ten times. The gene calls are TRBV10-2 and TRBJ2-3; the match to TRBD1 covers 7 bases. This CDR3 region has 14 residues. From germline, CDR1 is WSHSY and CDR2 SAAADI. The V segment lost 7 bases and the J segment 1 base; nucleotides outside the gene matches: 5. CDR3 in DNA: TGCGCCAGCACCACAGGGGCCGGCACAGATACGCAGTATTTT. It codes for CASTTGAGTDTQYF.

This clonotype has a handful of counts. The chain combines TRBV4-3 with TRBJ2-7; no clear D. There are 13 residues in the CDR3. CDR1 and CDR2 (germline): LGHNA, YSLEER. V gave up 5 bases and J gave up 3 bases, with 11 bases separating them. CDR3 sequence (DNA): TGCGCCAGCAGCTATGGACGGTACTACGAGCAGTACTTC. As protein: CASSYGRYYEQYF.

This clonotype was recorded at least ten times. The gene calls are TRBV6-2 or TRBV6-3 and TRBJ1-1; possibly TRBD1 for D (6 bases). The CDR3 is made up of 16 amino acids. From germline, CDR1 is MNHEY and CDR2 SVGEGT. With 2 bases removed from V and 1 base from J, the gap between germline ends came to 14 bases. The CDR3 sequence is CASSYEIQGWNTEAFF. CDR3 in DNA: TGTGCCAGCAGTTACGAAATACAGGGATGGAACACTGAAGCTTTCTTT.

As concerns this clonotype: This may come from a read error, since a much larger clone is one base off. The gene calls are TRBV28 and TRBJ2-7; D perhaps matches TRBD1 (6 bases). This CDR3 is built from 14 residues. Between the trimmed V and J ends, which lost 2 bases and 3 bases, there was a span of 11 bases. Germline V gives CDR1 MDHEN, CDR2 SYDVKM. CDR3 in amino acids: CASSLQGQHYEQYF. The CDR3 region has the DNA TGTGCCAGCAGTTTACAGGGGCAGCACTACGAGCAGTACTTC.

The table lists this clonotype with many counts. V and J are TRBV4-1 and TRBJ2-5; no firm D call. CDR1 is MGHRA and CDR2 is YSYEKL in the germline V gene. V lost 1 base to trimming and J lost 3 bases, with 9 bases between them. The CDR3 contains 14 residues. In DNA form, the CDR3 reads TGCGCCAGCAGCCAAGCCGGTGGGGAAGAGACCCAGTACTTC. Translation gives CASSQAGGEETQYF.

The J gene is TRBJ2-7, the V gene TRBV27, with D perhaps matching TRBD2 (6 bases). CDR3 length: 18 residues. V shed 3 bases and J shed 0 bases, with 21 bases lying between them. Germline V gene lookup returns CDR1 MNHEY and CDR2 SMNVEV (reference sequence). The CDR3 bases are TGTGCCAGCAGTTTGATAGGAGTGGGGGGACCGAGCTCCTACGAGCAGTACTTC. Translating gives CASSLIGVGGPSSYEQYF.

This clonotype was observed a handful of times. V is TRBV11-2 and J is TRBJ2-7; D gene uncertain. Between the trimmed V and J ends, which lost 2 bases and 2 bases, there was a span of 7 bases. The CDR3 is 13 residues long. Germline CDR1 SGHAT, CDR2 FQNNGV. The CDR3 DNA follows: TGTGCCAGCAGCTTAAGTAATGCCTACGAGCAGTACTTC. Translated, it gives CASSLSNAYEQYF.